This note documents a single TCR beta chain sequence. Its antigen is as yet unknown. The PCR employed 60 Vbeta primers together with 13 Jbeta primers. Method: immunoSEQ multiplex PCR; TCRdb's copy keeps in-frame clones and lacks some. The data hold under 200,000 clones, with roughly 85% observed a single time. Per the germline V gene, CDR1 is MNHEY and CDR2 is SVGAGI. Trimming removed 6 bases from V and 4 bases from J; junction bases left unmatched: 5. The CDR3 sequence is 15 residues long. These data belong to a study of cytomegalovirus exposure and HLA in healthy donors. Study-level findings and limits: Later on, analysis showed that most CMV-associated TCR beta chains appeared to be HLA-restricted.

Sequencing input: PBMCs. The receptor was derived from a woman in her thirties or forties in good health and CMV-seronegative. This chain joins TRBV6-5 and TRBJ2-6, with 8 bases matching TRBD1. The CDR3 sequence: CASSQGAWGANVLTF. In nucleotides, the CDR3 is TGTGCCAGCAGCCAGGGGGCATGGGGGGCCAACGTCCTGACTTTC.